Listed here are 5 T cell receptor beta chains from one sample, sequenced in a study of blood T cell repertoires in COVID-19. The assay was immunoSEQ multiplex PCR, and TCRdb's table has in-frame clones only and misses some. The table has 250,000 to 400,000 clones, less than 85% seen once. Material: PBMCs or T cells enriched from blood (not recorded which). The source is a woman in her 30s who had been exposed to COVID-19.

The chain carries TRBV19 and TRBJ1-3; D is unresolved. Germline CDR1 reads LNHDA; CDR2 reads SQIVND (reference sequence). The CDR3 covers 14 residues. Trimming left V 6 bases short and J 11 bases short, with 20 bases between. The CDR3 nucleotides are TGTGCCAGTAGCAAATATGAGGGTCTGGACGCCATATATTTT. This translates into CASSKYEGLDAIYF.

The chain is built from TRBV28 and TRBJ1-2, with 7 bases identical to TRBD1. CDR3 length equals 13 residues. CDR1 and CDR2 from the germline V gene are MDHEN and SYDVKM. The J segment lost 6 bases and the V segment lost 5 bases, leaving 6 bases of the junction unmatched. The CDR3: CASSGPGQDGYTF. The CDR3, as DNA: TGTGCCAGCAGTGGACCCGGACAGGATGGCTACACCTTC.

CDR3 sequence: CASSRGLAMDTQYF. In nucleotides, the CDR3 is TGTGCCAGCAGCCGAGGACTAGCTATGGATACGCAGTATTTT. The chain recombines TRBV5-4 with TRBJ2-3; 8 bases line up with TRBD2. The CDR3 totals 14 residues. In germline, CDR1 is SGHNT, CDR2 YYREEE (reference sequence). V lost 4 bases and J lost 6; bases outside the gene matches: 7.

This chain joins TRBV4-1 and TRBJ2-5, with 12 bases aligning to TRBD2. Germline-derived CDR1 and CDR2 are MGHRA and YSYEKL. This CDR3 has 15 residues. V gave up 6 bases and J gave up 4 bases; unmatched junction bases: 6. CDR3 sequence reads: CASRVVLAGGETQYF. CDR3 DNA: TGCGCCAGCAGGGTAGTACTAGCGGGAGGAGAGACCCAGTACTTC.

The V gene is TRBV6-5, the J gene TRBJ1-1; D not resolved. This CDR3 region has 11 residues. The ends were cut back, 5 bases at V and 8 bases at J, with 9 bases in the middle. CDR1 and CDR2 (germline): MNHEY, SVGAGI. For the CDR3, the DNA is TGTGCCAGCAGTCAGAGGGCCGAAGCTTTCTTT. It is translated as CASSQRAEAFF.